The entry below describes one T cell receptor (beta chain). Here immunoSEQ multiplex PCR was the method, and the copy in TCRdb shows in-frame clones only, minus some. In the table there are roughly 2,500,000 clones, 90% to 95% of which are singletons. The CDR3 runs to 15 residues. Trimming took 4 bases from V and 5 from J; bases not matched to a gene: 11. Germline CDR1 and CDR2: SGHDT and YYEEEE. This sample is drawn from a study of shared clonotypes between healthy human individuals. The rearrangement joins TRBV5-6 to TRBJ1-2, with TRBD1 identical over 7 bases. The sample taken for sequencing was naive CD4+ T cells from PBMCs. Documented subset: CD45RA+ positively selected. The receptor comes from a man younger than 35 in good health. Some clones in this sample may be carry-over from other donors' samples. The DNA of the CDR3 is TGTGCCAGCAGCCGCCTCCGGGACAGAGTTTATGGCTACACCTTC. Translated: CASSRLRDRVYGYTF. Based on the CDR3 plus reference TRBV5-6 and TRBJ1-2, the full variable domain is DAGVTQSPTHLIKTRGQQVTLRCSPKSGHDTVSWYQQALGQGPQFIFQYYEEEERQRGNFPDRFSGHQFPNYSSELNVNALLLGDSALYLCASSRLRDRVYGYTFGSGTRLTVV.